This TCR beta chain was identified in a study of OX40 agonist ivuxolimab in advanced cancers. The wider study: Eligibility rules accepted prior anti-PD-1, anti-PD-L1 or anti-CTLA-4 therapy, and 40% had some.

Study-level findings and limits: In the 0.1 to 3.0 mg/kg range, CD4+ and CD8+ blood T cells had expanded clonally by week 6.

With respect to this clone: Its antigen remains unknown.

The repertoire was sequenced with immunoSEQ multiplex PCR; TCRdb's copy has only in-frame clones and lacks some. The sample includes 40,000 to 60,000 clones, 88% of them seen just once. Trimming took 6 bases from V and 2 from J; bases not matched to a gene: 3. This CDR3 comprises 14 residues. CDR1 MNHEY and CDR2 SVGAGI come from the germline V gene. Systemic immunosuppression or autoimmune disease history was grounds to exclude patients. V and J are TRBV6-5 and TRBJ1-4, with 7 bases aligning to TRBD1. This specimen consisted of CD4+ or CD8+ T cells sorted from blood, obtained in a trial of the OX40 agonist ivuxolimab. This TCR came from an adult with an advanced solid tumor such as melanoma, head and neck, liver or kidney cancer. CDR3 loop: CASSPTGTNEKLFF. The DNA of the CDR3 is TGTGCCAGCAGCCCGACAGGGACTAATGAAAAACTGTTTTTT.